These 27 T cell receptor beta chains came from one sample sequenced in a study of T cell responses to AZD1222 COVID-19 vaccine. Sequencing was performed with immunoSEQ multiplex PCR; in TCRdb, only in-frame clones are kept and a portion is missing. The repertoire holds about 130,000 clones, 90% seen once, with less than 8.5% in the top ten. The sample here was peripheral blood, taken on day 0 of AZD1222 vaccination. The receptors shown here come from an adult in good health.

The CDR3, as DNA: TGTGCCAGCAGCCAAACGTCGGGACCACCTACCGGGGAGCTGTTTTTT. Amino acid sequence: CASSQTSGPPTGELFF. The chain carries TRBV4-2 and TRBJ2-2, with D perhaps being TRBD1 or TRBD2 (5 bases each). V was pared by 2 bases and J by 5 bases, with 15 bases between. The CDR3 extends over 16 amino acids. Germline V CDR1 and CDR2: LGHNA, YNFKEQ.

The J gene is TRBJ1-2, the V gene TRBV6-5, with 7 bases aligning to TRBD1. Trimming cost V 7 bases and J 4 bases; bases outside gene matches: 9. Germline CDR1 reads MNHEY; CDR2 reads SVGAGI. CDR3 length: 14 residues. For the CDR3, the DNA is TGTGCCAGCACTCCGAGGGGGCGGGGCTATGGCTACACCTTC. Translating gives CASTPRGRGYGYTF.

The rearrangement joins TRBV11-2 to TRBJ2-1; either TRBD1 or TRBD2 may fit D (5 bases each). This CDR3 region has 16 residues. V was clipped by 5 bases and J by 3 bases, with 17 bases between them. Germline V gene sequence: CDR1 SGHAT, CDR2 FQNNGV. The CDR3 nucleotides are TGTGCCAGCAGCCTGACCGGGACGGTTATCTACAATGAGCAGTTCTTC. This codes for CASSLTGTVIYNEQFF.

The CDR3 protein is CASSLFANTGELFF. CDR3 nucleotide sequence: TGTGCCAGCAGCCTATTCGCGAACACCGGGGAGCTGTTTTTT. The rearrangement links TRBV9 to TRBJ2-2; unclear D gene. V was clipped by 4 bases and J by 0 bases, with 7 bases between them. The length of the CDR3 is 14 residues. Germline V lookup: CDR1 SGDLS, CDR2 YYNGEE.

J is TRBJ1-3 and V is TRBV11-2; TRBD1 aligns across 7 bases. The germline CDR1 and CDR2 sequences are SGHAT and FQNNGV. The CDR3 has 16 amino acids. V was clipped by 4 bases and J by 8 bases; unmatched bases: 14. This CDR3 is CASSYPIRQGEDTIYF. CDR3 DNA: TGTGCCAGCAGCTACCCTATAAGACAGGGAGAAGACACCATATATTTT.

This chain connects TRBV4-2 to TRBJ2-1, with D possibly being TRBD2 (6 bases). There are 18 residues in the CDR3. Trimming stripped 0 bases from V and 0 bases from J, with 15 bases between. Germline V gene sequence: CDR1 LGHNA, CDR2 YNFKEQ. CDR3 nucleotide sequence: TGTGCCAGCAGCCAAGAACCTGGGGGGTTGAGCTCCTACAATGAGCAGTTCTTC. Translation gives CASSQEPGGLSSYNEQFF.

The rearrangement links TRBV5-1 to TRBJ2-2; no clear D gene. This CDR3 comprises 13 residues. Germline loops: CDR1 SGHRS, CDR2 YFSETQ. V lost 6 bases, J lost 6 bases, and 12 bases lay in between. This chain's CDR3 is CASNSGLSGELFF. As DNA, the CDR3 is TGCGCCAGCAACTCTGGGCTCTCCGGGGAGCTGTTTTTT.

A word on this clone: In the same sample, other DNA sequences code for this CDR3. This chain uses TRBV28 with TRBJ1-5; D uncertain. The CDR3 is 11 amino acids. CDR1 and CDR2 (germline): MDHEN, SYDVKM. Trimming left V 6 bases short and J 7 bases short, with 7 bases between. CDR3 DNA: TGTGCCAGCAGCCTGGGCCAGCCCCAGCATTTT. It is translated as CASSLGQPQHF.

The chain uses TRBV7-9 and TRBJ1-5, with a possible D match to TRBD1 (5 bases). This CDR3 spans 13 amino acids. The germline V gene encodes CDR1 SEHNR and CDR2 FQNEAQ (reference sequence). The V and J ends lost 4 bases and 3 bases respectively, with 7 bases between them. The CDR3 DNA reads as TGTGCCAGCAGCTACAGGAACAATCAGCCCCAGCATTTT. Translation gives CASSYRNNQPQHF.

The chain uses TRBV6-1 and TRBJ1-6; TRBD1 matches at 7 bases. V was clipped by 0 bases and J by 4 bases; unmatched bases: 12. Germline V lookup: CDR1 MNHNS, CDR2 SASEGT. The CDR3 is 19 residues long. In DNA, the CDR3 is TGTGCCAGCAGTGAAGCCCTAAACAGGGGAGCCCAATATAATTCACCCCTCCACTTT. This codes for CASSEALNRGAQYNSPLHF.

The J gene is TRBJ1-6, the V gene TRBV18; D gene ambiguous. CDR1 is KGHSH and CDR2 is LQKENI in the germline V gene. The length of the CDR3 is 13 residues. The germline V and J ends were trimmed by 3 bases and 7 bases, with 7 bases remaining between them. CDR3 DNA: TGTGCCAGCTCACCCAAAACAAATTCACCCCTCCACTTT. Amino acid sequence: CASSPKTNSPLHF.

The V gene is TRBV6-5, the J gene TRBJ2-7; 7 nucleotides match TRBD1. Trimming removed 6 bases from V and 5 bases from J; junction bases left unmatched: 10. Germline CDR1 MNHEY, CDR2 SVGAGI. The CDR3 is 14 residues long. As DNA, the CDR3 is TGTGCCAGCAGCTTCGACAGGGAAGGCCACGAGCAGTACTTC. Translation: CASSFDREGHEQYF.

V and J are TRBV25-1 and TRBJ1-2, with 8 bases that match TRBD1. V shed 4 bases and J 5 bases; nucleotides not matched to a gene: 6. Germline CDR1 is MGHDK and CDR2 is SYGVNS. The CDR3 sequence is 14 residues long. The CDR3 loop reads CASSAQGAGYGYTF. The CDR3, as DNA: TGTGCCAGCAGTGCCCAGGGGGCGGGGTATGGCTACACCTTC.

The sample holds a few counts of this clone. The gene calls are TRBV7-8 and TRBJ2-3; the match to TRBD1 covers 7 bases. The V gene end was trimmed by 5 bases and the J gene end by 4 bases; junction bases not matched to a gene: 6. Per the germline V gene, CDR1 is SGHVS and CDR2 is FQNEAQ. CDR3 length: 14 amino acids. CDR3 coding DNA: TGTGCCAGCAGCCAGGGACAGACACCAGATACGCAGTATTTT. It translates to CASSQGQTPDTQYF.

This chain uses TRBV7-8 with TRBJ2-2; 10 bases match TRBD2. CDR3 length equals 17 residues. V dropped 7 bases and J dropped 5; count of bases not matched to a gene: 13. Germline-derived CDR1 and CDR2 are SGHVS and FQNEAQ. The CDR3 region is CASIRALAGASTGELFF. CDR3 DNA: TGTGCCAGCATCCGTGCCCTAGCGGGGGCATCTACCGGGGAGCTGTTTTTT.

The DNA of the CDR3 is TGTGCCAGCAGTCTATCAGGGGGACCCCTCCACTTT. Its protein product is CASSLSGGPLHF. The rearrangement links TRBV12-3 or TRBV12-4 to TRBJ1-6, with 7 bases identical to TRBD1. After removal of 5 bases from V and 12 bases from J, the junction contained 4 bases not matched to a gene. This CDR3 has 12 amino acids.

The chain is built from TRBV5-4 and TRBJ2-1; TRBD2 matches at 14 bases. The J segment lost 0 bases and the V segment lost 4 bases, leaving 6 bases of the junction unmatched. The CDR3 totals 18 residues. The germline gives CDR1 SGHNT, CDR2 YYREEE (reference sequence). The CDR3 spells CASSLGLAGASSYNEQFF. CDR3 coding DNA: TGTGCCAGCAGCCTGGGACTAGCGGGGGCGAGCTCCTACAATGAGCAGTTCTTC.

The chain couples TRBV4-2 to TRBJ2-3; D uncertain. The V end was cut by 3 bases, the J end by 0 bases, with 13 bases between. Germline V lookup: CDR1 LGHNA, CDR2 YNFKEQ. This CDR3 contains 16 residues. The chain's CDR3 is CASSHGRGYSTDTQYF. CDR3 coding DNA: TGTGCCAGCAGCCATGGACGTGGGTATAGCACAGATACGCAGTATTTT.

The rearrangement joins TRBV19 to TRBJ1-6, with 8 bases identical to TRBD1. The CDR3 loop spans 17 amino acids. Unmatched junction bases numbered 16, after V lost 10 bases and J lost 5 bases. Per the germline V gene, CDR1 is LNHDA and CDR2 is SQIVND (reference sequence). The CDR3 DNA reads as TGTGCCATCCTAATCCCGGGACAGGAGGAAAATAATTCACCCCTCCACTTT. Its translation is CAILIPGQEENNSPLHF.

The CDR3 loop is CASSLGQVANTEAFF. The CDR3 DNA sequence: TGTGCCAGCAGTCTTGGACAGGTAGCGAACACTGAAGCTTTCTTT. The chain links TRBV27 to TRBJ1-1; 7 nucleotides align to TRBD1. The CDR3 runs 15 residues. V lost 5 bases and J lost 1; bases outside the gene matches: 7. Looked up from germline, CDR1 is MNHEY and CDR2 is SMNVEV (reference sequence).

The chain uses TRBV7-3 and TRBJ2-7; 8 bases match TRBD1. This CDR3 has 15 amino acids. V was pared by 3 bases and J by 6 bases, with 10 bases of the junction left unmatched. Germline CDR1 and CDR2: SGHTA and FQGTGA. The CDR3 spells CASSLLGQGTSEQYF. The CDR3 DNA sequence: TGTGCCAGCAGCTTGCTTGGACAGGGAACTTCCGAGCAGTACTTC. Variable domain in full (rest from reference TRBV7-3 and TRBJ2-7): GAGVSQTPSNKVTEKGKYVELRCDPISGHTALYWYRQSLGQGPEFLIYFQGTGAADDSGLPNDRFFAVRPEGSVSTLKIQRTERGDSAVYLCASSLLGQGTSEQYFGPGTRLTVT.

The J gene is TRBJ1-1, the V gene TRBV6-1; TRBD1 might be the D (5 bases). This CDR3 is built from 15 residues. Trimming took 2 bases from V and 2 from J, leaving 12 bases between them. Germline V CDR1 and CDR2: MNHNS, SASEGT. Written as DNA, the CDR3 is TGTGCCAGCAGTGAATGGGTAGGGGCTAACACTGAAGCTTTCTTT. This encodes CASSEWVGANTEAFF.

CDR3 amino acids: CASSGRQGASPLHF. CDR3 DNA sequence: TGTGCCAGCAGCGGACGACAGGGGGCTTCACCCCTCCACTTT. J is TRBJ1-6 and V is TRBV7-2; 10 bases are shared with TRBD1. From germline, CDR1 is SGHTA and CDR2 FQGNSA. V shed 5 bases, J shed 9 bases, and the junction held 4 bases outside the gene matches. The CDR3 consists of 14 residues.

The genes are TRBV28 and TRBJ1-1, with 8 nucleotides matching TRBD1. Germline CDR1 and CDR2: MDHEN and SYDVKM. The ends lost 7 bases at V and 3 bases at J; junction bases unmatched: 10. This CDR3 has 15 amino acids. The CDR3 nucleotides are TGTGCCAGCACCATACCAGGGGGCGCCTACACTGAAGCTTTCTTT. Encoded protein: CASTIPGGAYTEAFF.

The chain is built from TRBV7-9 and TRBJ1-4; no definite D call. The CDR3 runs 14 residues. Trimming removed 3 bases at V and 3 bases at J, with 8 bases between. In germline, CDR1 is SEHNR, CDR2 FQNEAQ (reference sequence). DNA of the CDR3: TGTGCCAGCAGCTTCGGGCAGGCTAATGAAAAACTGTTTTTT. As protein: CASSFGQANEKLFF.

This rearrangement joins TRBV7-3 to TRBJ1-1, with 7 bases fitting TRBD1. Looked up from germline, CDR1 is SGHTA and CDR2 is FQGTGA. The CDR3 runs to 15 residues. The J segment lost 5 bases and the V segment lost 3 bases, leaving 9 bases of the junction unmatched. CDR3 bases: TGTGCCAGCAGCTTCATCCCGGGGACAGAAACTGAAGCTTTCTTT. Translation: CASSFIPGTETEAFF.

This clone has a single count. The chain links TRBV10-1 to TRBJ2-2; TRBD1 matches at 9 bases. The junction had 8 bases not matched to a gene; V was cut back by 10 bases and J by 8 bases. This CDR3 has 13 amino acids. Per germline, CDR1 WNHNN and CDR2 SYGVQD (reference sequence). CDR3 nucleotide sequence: TGCGCCACCGAGGACAGGGGCAGTGGGGAGCTGTTTTTT. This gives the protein CATEDRGSGELFF.